This TCR beta chain was sequenced in a study of cytomegalovirus exposure and HLA in healthy donors. The primer mix had 60 Vbeta and 13 Jbeta primers. TCRdb's copy holds only in-frame clones and misses some; the assay was immunoSEQ multiplex PCR. The data hold around 190,000 clones, with 81% observed a single time. The TCR sequence derives from a man in his forties in good health and CMV-seropositive. The sample consisted of PBMCs.

The CDR3 bases are TGTGCCAGCAGTATGACTAGCCCTCCGGAGACCCAGTACTTC. As protein: CASSMTSPPETQYF. The V call is TRBV27, the J call TRBJ2-5; 7 nucleotides match TRBD2. V lost 5 bases, J lost 5 bases, and 8 bases stayed unmatched. The CDR3 totals 14 residues. Germline CDR1 is MNHEY and CDR2 is SMNVEV (reference sequence).